This T cell receptor (beta chain) was identified during a study of regulatory T cells in long-lasting Graves disease. At the level of the study: Newly diagnosed Graves' patients had under 3 months of antithyroid drugs.

Time point of the sample: newly diagnosed GD, antithyroid drugs for less than 3 months. The TCR library was prepared using RNA isolated from PBMCs. Roughly 9 milliliters of peripheral blood went into EDTA tubes. Study-wide results and caveats: Persistent Graves' patients showed less TCR diversity than newly diagnosed ones.

Construction of the TCR beta libraries employed iRepertoire HTBI primers in conjunction with Arm-PCR of CDR3 regions. TCRdb itself ran the multiplex PCR reads through MiXCR, one entry per CDR3 protein. This sample has hundreds of thousands of distinct CDR3 sequences, with about 15% found just once. There are many counts of this clonotype. Its antigen is not identified. The length of the CDR3 is 16 residues. The ends lost 5 bases at V and 1 base at J; junction bases unmatched: 7. The germline V gene encodes CDR1 SGHNT and CDR2 YENEEA. These data are also associated with another study on T cells in Graves' hyperthyroidism and ophthalmopathy.

Here the sequenced sample was peripheral blood mononuclear cells (PBMCs), taken at new diagnosis, from a patient treated with antithyroid drugs. The chain employs TRBV11-3 and TRBJ2-2, with 7 bases lining up with TRBD1. The clonotype comes from a woman in her 30s with Graves disease. CDR3 residues: CASSGRGRMNTGELFF. The CDR3 region has the DNA TGTGCCAGCAGCGGCAGGGGGAGAATGAACACCGGGGAGCTGTTTTTT. The entire variable domain, with the rest obtained from reference TRBV11-3 and TRBJ2-2, is as follows: EAGVVQSPRYKIIEKKQPVAFWCNPISGHNTLYWYLQNLGQGPELLIRYENEEAVDDSQLPKDRFSAERLKGVDSTLKIQPAELGDSAVYLCASSGRGRMNTGELFFGEGSRLTVL.